This T cell receptor beta chain derives from a study of CD8 T cells in Susac syndrome. When the RNA was reverse transcribed, random hexamers were used with an input of roughly 0.5 to 1 ug. Amplification of TCR beta CDR3 spanned 54 Vbeta and 13 Jbeta via immunoSEQ multiplex PCR. MiXCR was run by TCRdb on the immunoSEQ multiplex PCR reads, yielding one entry per CDR3 protein. The table lists under 200,000 distinct CDR3 sequences, about 95% of them singletons. The receptor was isolated from a human donor in good health. Sequencing input: CD4+ T cells from PBMCs.

DNA of the CDR3: TGTGCCAGCAGCCGAGGCTTGAACAATGAGCAGTTCTTC. This translates into CASSRGLNNEQFF. The chain employs TRBV9 and TRBJ2-1; no firm D call. This CDR3 is built from 13 residues. Germline-derived CDR1 and CDR2 are SGDLS and YYNGEE. The V and J ends lost 4 bases and 5 bases respectively, with 10 bases between them.